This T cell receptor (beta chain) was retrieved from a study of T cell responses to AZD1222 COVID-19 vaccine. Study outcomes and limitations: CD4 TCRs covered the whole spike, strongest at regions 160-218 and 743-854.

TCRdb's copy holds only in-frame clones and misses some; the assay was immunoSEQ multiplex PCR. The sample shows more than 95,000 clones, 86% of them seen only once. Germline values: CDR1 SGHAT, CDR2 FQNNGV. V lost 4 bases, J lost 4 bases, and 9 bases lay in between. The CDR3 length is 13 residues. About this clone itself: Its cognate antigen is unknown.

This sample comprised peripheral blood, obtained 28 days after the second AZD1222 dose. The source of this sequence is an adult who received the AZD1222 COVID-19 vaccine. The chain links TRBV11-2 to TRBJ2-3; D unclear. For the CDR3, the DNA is TGTGCCAGCAGCTCCTCGATGGCAGATACGCAGTATTTT. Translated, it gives CASSSSMADTQYF.